This TCR beta chain was identified in a study of cytomegalovirus exposure and HLA in healthy donors. As to this clone: Its target is unknown.

General study results and limits: According to a subsequent analysis, TCR clusters from the first cohort were inclined to appear together in the roughly 120 validation repertoires. Cytomegalovirus association was assigned to approximately 160 TCR beta chains. It was confirmed in vitro that a few of the CMV-associated chains were specific for CMV antigens.

The assay was immunoSEQ multiplex PCR, and TCRdb's table has in-frame clones only and misses some. This table holds some 110,000 clones, 88% found once. This clonotype originated in a woman under 30 in good health and CMV-seropositive. Sequences were obtained from PBMCs.

CDR3 residues: CASSLAGANNEQFF. The CDR3 DNA reads as TGTGCCAGCAGCCTAGCGGGGGCGAACAATGAGCAGTTCTTC. This chain links TRBV5-4 with TRBJ2-1, with 10 bases identical to TRBD2. Per germline, CDR1 SGHNT and CDR2 YYREEE (reference sequence). The CDR3 covers 14 residues. J lost 5 bases, V lost 4 bases, and 3 bases had no gene match.